These T cell receptor beta chains were read from a single sample in a study of read filtering for tumor transcriptome and immune sequencing. TCRdb re-called the reads with MiXCR, one entry per CDR3 protein. The sample contains some 38,000 distinct CDR3 sequences, more than 13% of which appear only once. The source material was a population of CD138-negative cells sorted from bone marrow. The receptors were sampled from a donor older than 35 with multiple myeloma. The CDR3 runs from the conserved cysteine through the conserved F or W. A D gene is named only where the DNA matches it firmly. Size is stated for part of the rows, as once, few or many counts, or as a class when the clone is expanded.

V gene	J gene	D gene	clone size	CDR3 protein	CDR3 DNA
TRBV6-6	TRBJ2-1	NA	NA	CASRRTVYEQFF	TGTGCCAGCCGTCGGACAGTCTACGAGCAGTTCTTC
TRBV28	TRBJ1-2	NA	NA	CAGSPWGRANYGYTF	TGTGCCGGCAGCCCCTGGGGAAGGGCTAACTATGGCTACACCTTC
TRBV5-1	TRBJ2-3	NA	many	CASSLAGQSTDTQYF	TGCGCCAGCAGCTTGGCAGGACAGAGCACAGATACGCAGTATTTT
TRBV20-1	TRBJ2-7	NA	many	CSARETATDYHYEQYF	TGCAGTGCTAGAGAGACTGCAACAGACTATCACTACGAGCAGTACTTC
TRBV20-1	TRBJ2-5	TRBD1	many	CSACDRGRETQYF	TGCAGTGCTTGCGACAGGGGGCGAGAGACCCAGTACTTC
TRBV11-2	TRBJ2-5	TRBD2	many	CASSNADGTSGGHLLGTQYF	TGTGCCAGCAGCAACGCTGACGGGACTAGCGGGGGGCACCTCTTGGGGACCCAGTACTTC
TRBV9	TRBJ2-2	TRBD1	few	CASSVDRGQGGTGELFF	TGTGCCAGCAGCGTAGATAGAGGACAGGGGGGCACCGGGGAGCTGTTTTTT
TRBV10-3	TRBJ1-2	NA	many	CAISLDSYGYTF	TGTGCCATCAGTCTGGACAGCTATGGCTACACCTTC
TRBV15	TRBJ2-5	TRBD1	NA	CATSRDRNWDSNQETQYF	TGTGCCACCAGCAGAGATAGAAATTGGGACAGCAACCAAGAGACCCAGTACTTC
TRBV5-8	TRBJ1-2	TRBD1	many	CASSSRQGISSGYTF	TGTGCCAGCAGCTCTCGACAGGGGATTTCCTCTGGCTACACCTTC